This T cell receptor (beta chain) was documented in a study of graft-versus-host responses after intestinal transplantation. Study conclusions and caveats: GvH clones were found in recipient marrow; some appeared first in ileum or blood.

TCRdb's table, derived via immunoSEQ multiplex PCR, lists solely in-frame clones and lacks some. Altogether approximately 100,000 clones are present, 90% being singletons, with the ten largest covering over 0.1%. The CDR3 consists of 16 residues. Germline-derived CDR1 and CDR2 are WSHSY and SAAADI. After removal of 2 bases from V and 0 bases from J, the junction contained 0 bases not matched to a gene. This clone has just one count. Its antigen is unknown. This sample comprised unstimulated CD4+ T cells sorted from spleen or lymph node cells, obtained before intestinal transplant. This sequence originates from a human donor who received an intestinal transplant. The chain employs TRBV10-2 and TRBJ1-3, with 11 nucleotides matching TRBD1. Here the CDR3 DNA reads TGCGCCAGCAGTGAGGGGACAGGGGGCTCTGGAAACACCATATATTTT. Residues: CASSEGTGGSGNTIYF.